The rows below give T cell receptor beta chains drawn from one sample of a study of T cell changes during pregnancy in multiple sclerosis. Produced via immunoSEQ multiplex PCR; TCRdb's table is partial and in-frame only. This sample yields about 92,000 clones, of which roughly 92% are seen a single time; under 3% belongs to the top ten. The sample consisted of peripheral blood, taken in the first trimester of pregnancy. The receptors originated from a female donor with multiple sclerosis, enrolled in a pregnancy study. CDR3s include the opening cysteine and the closing phenylalanine or tryptophan. D genes are given only for firm matches. The size of a clone is reported for some rows only, either as once, few or many, or as a class for expanded clones.

D gene	clone size	V gene	J gene	CDR3 DNA	CDR3 protein
TRBD1	-	TRBV4-3	TRBJ1-4	TGCGCCAGCAGCGGGACAGGGGTGGAAAAACTGTTTTTT	CASSGTGVEKLFF
-	-	TRBV28	TRBJ2-5	TGTGCCAGCAGCACGAACGGGCAAGAGACCCAGTACTTC	CASSTNGQETQYF
-	-	TRBV19	TRBJ1-4	TGTGCCAGTAGCGGGGGAAGTACTAATGAAAAACTGTTTTTT	CASSGGSTNEKLFF
-	-	TRBV9	TRBJ1-3	TGTGCCAGCAGCCCATGGGACTCGCGAAGGGGAAACACCATATATTTT	CASSPWDSRRGNTIYF
TRBD1	-	TRBV5-1	TRBJ1-1	TGCGCCAGCAGCTTATCAGGGGGCTACACTGAAGCTTTCTTT	CASSLSGGYTEAFF
-	-	TRBV13	TRBJ2-7	TGTGCCAGCAGCCCACTCCCTGCCTACGAGCAGTACTTC	CASSPLPAYEQYF
TRBD1	-	TRBV28	TRBJ2-5	TGTGCCAGCAGTCTTCCCGGGACAGGGGAAGAGACCCAGTACTTC	CASSLPGTGEETQYF
-	-	TRBV10-3	TRBJ2-3	TGTGCCATCAGTGAGGGCGGAAGCACAGATACGCAGTATTTT	CAISEGGSTDTQYF
-	-	TRBV4-2	TRBJ2-3	TGTGCCAGCAGCCCTACCGGGGATACTAGCACAGATACGCAGTATTTT	CASSPTGDTSTDTQYF
-	once	TRBV29-1	TRBJ1-1	TGCAGCGCCGTGCAGGGGCGCACTGAAGCTTTCTTT	CSAVQGRTEAFF
-	-	TRBV7-2	TRBJ1-5	TGTGCCAGCAGCTTAACAGGCCACAGCAATCAGCCCCAGCATTTT	CASSLTGHSNQPQHF
-	-	TRBV2	TRBJ2-5	TGTGCCAGCAGTTTCTCCTCTATGGAGACCCAGTACTTC	CASSFSSMETQYF
TRBD2	-	TRBV6-6	TRBJ2-2	TGTGCCAGCAGTCCTAGCGGGAGGGCGACCGGGGAGCTGTTTTTT	CASSPSGRATGELFF
-	-	TRBV6-5	TRBJ1-2	TGTGCCAGCAGTAGCTCCACAGGGCTCTATGGCTACACCTTC	CASSSSTGLYGYTF
-	once	TRBV13	TRBJ2-4	TGTGCCAGCAGCCTGACTAGTGCGCACATTCAGTACTTC	CASSLTSAHIQYF
TRBD1	once	TRBV10-3	TRBJ1-5	TGTGCCATCAGTGAGGTGGGACAGGGGCCCCAGCATTTT	CAISEVGQGPQHF
-	few	TRBV4-3	TRBJ1-2	TGCGCCAGCAGCCAAGATCCCACAGGGCCCAACTATGGCTACACCTTC	CASSQDPTGPNYGYTF